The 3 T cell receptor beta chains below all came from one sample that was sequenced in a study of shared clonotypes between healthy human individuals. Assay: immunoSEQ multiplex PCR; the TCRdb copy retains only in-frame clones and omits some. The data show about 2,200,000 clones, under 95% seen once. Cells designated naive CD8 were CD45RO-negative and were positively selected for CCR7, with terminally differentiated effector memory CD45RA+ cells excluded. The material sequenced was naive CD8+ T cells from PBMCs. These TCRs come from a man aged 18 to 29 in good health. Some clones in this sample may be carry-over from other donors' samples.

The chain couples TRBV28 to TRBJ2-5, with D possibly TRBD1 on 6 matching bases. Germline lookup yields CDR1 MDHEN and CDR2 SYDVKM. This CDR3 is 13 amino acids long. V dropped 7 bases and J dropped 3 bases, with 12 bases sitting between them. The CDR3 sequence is CASTRTEEETQYF. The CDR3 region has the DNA TGTGCCAGCACCCGGACAGAGGAAGAGACCCAGTACTTC.

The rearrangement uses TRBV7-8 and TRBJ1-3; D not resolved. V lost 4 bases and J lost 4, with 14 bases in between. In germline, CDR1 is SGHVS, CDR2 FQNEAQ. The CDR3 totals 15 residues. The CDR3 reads CASSSEMSPGNTIYF. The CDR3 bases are TGTGCCAGCAGCTCCGAGATGAGCCCCGGAAACACCATATATTTT. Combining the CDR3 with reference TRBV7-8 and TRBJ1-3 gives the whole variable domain GAGVSQSPRYKVAKRGQDVALRCDPISGHVSLFWYQQALGQGPEFLTYFQNEAQLDKSGLPSDRFFAERPEGSVSTLKIQRTQQEDSAVYLCASSSEMSPGNTIYFGEGSWLTVV.

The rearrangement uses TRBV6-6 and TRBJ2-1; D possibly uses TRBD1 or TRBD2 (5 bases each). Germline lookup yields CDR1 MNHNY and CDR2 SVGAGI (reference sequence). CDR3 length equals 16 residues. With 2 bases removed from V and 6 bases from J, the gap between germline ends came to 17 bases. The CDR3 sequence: CASSYIGASGSNEQFF. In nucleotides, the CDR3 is TGTGCCAGCAGTTACATCGGGGCCTCCGGGTCCAATGAGCAGTTCTTC.